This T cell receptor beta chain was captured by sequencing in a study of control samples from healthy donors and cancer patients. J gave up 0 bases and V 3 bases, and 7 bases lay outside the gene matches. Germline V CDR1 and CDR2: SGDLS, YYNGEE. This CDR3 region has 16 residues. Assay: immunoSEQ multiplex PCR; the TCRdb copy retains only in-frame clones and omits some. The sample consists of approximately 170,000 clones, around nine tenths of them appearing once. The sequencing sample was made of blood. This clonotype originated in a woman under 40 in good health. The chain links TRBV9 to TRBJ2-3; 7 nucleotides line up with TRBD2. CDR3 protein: CASSALLATSTDTQYF. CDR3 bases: TGTGCCAGCAGCGCCCTACTAGCGACAAGCACAGATACGCAGTATTTT.